This entry lists 14 T cell receptor beta chains sequenced from one sample in a study of blood T cell repertoires in COVID-19. Some clones are missing from TCRdb's copy, which holds only in-frame ones; the method was immunoSEQ multiplex PCR. The sample contains about 440,000 clones, 87% of which appear only once. Specimen: PBMCs or T cells enriched from blood (not recorded which). These TCRs come from a woman aged 18-29 years with acute COVID-19.

J is TRBJ1-2 and V is TRBV6-1; 9 bases are a match to TRBD1. Germline V gene lookup returns CDR1 MNHNS and CDR2 SASEGT. After removal of 2 bases from V and 2 bases from J, the junction contained 3 bases not matched to a gene. The length of the CDR3 is 15 residues. The CDR3 sequence: CASSEIQGANYGYTF. Written as DNA, the CDR3 is TGTGCCAGCAGTGAAATACAGGGGGCCAACTATGGCTACACCTTC.

The V and J genes are TRBV19 and TRBJ1-2; D may be TRBD1 (5 bases). Between the trimmed V and J ends, which lost 3 bases and 3 bases, there was a span of 11 bases. The CDR3 is 14 amino acids. CDR1 and CDR2 from the germline V gene are LNHDA and SQIVND (reference sequence). The CDR3, as DNA: TGTGCCAGTAGTATGGGAGGGGCGGACTATGGCTACACCTTC. It translates to CASSMGGADYGYTF.

The chain recombines TRBV6-5 with TRBJ1-4; the D is unclear. Germline V lookup: CDR1 MNHEY, CDR2 SVGAGI. CDR3 length: 13 residues. The germline V and J ends were trimmed by 6 bases and 3 bases, with 8 bases remaining between them. The CDR3 sequence: CASSRVPNEKLFF. The CDR3 DNA reads TGTGCCAGCAGCCGGGTCCCTAATGAAAAACTGTTTTTT.

This rearrangement joins TRBV25-1 to TRBJ1-6; unclear D gene. The CDR3 is 14 amino acids. Trimming took off 1 base at V and 7 bases at J, with 8 bases between the two ends. From germline, CDR1 is MGHDK and CDR2 SYGVNS. As DNA, the CDR3 is TGTGCCAGCAGTGAATTGAAGGAGAATTCACCCCTCCACTTT. Residues: CASSELKENSPLHF.

This clone was counted a single time. The chain combines TRBV10-3 with TRBJ1-3, with no clear D. V was shortened by 7 bases and J by 2 bases, with 15 bases between the two germline ends. Germline V gene sequence: CDR1 ENHRY, CDR2 SYGVKD. This CDR3 has 15 residues. The CDR3 spells CAITITPGTGNTIYF. The CDR3 DNA is TGTGCCATCACAATTACACCGGGAACTGGAAACACCATATATTTT.

The J gene is TRBJ2-2, the V gene TRBV27, with D possibly TRBD1 on 6 matching bases. Deletions cut 7 bases from V and 0 bases from J, with 12 bases between. The CDR3 contains 15 residues. Germline assignment: CDR1 MNHEY and CDR2 SMNVEV (reference sequence). The CDR3 region is CASNPQGSNTGELFF. The DNA of the CDR3 is TGTGCCAGCAACCCCCAGGGGTCGAACACCGGGGAGCTGTTTTTT.

The table lists this clone with a few counts. The V and J genes are TRBV24-1 and TRBJ2-1; no clear D. The V end lost 4 bases, the J end lost 7 bases, and 4 bases lay between the germline ends. The germline CDR1 and CDR2 sequences are KGHDR and SFDVKD. This CDR3 is built from 11 residues. CDR3: CATSDPNEQFF. The CDR3 DNA sequence: TGTGCCACCAGTGACCCAAATGAGCAGTTCTTC.

This chain joins TRBV6-5 and TRBJ2-7; a weak D match, TRBD1 (5 bases). CDR3 length: 13 amino acids. The germline gives CDR1 MNHEY, CDR2 SVGAGI. V lost 6 bases and J lost 4, with 13 bases in between. The chain's CDR3 is CASRGLGAYEQYF. CDR3 sequence (DNA): TGTGCCAGCAGGGGCCTAGGGGCATACGAGCAGTACTTC.

The chain links TRBV27 to TRBJ2-5, with TRBD2 matching over 7 bases. Germline loops: CDR1 MNHEY, CDR2 SMNVEV (reference sequence). Trimming removed 5 bases from V and 4 bases from J; junction bases left unmatched: 13. The CDR3 contains 16 residues. The CDR3 nucleotides are TGTGCCAGCAGTCCAAACATTGGGGAGGGTCCAGAGACCCAGTACTTC. It encodes CASSPNIGEGPETQYF.

The chain employs TRBV7-3 and TRBJ2-1, with 9 bases lining up with TRBD1. The CDR3 length is 16 residues. Germline loops: CDR1 SGHTA, CDR2 FQGTGA. V lost 1 base and J lost 4; bases outside the gene matches: 5. The CDR3: CASSLKGGTGYNEQFF. CDR3 in DNA: TGTGCCAGCAGCTTAAAGGGTGGGACAGGGTACAATGAGCAGTTCTTC.

The chain carries TRBV7-9 and TRBJ1-5; a weak D match, TRBD1 (6 bases). The germline V gene has CDR1 SEHNR and CDR2 FQNEAQ (reference sequence). CDR3 length: 13 residues. V was cut by 6 bases and J by 2 bases, with 8 bases left in between. CDR3 bases: TGTGCCAGCAGTGGGGGCGGCAATCAGCCCCAGCATTTT. Translating it yields CASSGGGNQPQHF.

This clone turned up a few times. Here the CDR3 DNA reads TGTGCCAGCAGGCGGGAGTTGGGACGGGATGAGCAGTTCTTC. This sequence encodes CASRRELGRDEQFF. The genes are TRBV6-5 and TRBJ2-1; 7 nucleotides line up with TRBD2. Germline values: CDR1 MNHEY, CDR2 SVGAGI. This CDR3 is 14 amino acids long. Unmatched junction bases numbered 10, after V lost 6 bases and J lost 8 bases.

The CDR3 here is CASREEMNTEAFF. The DNA of the CDR3 is TGTGCCAGCAGGGAGGAGATGAACACTGAAGCTTTCTTT. V is TRBV28 and J is TRBJ1-1; unclear D gene. CDR1 is MDHEN, CDR2 SYDVKM, per germline. Trimming shortened V by 6 bases and J by 0 bases, and 8 bases separated the two germline ends. The CDR3 runs 13 residues.

This chain links TRBV5-1 with TRBJ2-1, with 7 bases lining up with TRBD2. Germline CDR1 reads SGHRS; CDR2 reads YFSETQ. V was clipped by 6 bases and J by 8 bases; unmatched bases: 11. This CDR3 contains 14 residues. CDR3 sequence: CASNPGGANDEQFF. CDR3 sequence (DNA): TGCGCCAGCAACCCGGGGGGAGCCAACGATGAGCAGTTCTTC.